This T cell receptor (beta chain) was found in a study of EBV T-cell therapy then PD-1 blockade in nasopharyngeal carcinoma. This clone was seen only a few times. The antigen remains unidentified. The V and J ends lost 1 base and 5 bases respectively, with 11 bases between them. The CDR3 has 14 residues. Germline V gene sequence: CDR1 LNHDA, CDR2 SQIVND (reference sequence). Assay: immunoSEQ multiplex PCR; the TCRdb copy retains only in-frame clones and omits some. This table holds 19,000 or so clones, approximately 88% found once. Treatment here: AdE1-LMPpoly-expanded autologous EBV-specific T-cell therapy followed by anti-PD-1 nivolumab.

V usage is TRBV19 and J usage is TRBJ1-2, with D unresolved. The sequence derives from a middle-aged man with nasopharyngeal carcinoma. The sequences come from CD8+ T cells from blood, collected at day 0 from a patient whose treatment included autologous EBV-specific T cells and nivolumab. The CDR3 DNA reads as TGTGCCAGTAGTATAGGAGGCACTCCGTATGGCTACACCTTC. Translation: CASSIGGTPYGYTF.